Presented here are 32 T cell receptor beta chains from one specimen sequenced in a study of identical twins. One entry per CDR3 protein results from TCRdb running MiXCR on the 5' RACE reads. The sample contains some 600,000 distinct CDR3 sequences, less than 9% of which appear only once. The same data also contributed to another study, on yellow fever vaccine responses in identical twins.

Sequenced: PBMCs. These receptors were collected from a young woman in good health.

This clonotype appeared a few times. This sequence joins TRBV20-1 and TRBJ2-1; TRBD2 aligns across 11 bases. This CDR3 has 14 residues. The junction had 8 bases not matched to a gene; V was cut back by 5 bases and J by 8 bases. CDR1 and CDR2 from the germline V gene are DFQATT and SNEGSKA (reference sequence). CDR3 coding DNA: TGCAGTGCTCCGGAACCGGGACTAGCGGATGAGCAGTTCTTC. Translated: CSAPEPGLADEQFF.

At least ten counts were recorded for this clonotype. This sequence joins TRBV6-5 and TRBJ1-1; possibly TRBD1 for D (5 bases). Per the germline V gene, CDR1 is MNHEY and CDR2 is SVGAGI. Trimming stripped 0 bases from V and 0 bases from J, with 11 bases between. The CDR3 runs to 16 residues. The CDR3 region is CASSYSGGRVNTEAFF. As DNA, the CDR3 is TGTGCCAGCAGTTACTCGGGGGGACGGGTGAACACTGAAGCTTTCTTT.

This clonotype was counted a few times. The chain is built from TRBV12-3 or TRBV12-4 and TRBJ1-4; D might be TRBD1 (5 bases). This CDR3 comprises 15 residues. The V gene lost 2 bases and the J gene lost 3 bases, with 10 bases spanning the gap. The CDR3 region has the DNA TGTGCCAGCAGTTTACTGATGACAGCTAATGAAAAACTGTTTTTT. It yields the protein CASSLLMTANEKLFF.

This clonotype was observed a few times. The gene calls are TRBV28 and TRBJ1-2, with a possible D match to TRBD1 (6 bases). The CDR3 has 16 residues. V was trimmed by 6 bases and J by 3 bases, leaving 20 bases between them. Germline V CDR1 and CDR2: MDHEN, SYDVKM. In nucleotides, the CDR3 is TGTGCCAGCAGCCCTGCCCAAGGGGGGCGCGACTATGGCTACACCTTC. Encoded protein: CASSPAQGGRDYGYTF.

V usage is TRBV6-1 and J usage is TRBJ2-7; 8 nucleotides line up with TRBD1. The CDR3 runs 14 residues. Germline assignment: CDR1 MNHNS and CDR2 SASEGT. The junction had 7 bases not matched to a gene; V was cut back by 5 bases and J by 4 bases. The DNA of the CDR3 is TGTGCCAGCAGTCCCGGACAGGGTTTTTACGAGCAGTACGTC. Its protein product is CASSPGQGFYEQYV.

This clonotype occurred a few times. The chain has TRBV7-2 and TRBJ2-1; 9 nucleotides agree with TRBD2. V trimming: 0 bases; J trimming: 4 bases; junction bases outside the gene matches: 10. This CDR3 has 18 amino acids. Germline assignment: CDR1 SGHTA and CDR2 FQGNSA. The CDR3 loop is CASSLAPGTSRTYNEQFF. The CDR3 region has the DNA TGTGCCAGCAGCTTAGCTCCCGGGACTAGCCGGACGTACAATGAGCAGTTCTTC.

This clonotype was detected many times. CDR3 region: CASSLHIGQANTEAFF. CDR3 in DNA: TGTGCCAGCAGCTTACATATCGGACAGGCAAACACTGAAGCTTTCTTT. V usage is TRBV7-2 and J usage is TRBJ1-1; TRBD1 aligns across 7 bases. The CDR3 runs to 16 residues. V was pared by 2 bases and J by 2 bases, with 8 bases of the junction left unmatched. The germline V gene encodes CDR1 SGHTA and CDR2 FQGNSA.

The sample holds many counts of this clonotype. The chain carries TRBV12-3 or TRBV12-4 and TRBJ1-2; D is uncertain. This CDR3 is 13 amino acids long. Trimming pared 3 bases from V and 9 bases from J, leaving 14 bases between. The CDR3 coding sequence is TGTGCCAGCAGTTTCCCAGTAGGAGGTAGCTACACCTTC. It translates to CASSFPVGGSYTF.

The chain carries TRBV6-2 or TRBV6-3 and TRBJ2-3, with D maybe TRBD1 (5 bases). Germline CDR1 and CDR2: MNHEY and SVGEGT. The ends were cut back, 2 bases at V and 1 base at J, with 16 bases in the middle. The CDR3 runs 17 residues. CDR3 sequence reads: CASSYRYWEGGTDTQYF. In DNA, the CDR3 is TGTGCCAGCAGTTACCGTTACTGGGAAGGGGGCACAGATACGCAGTATTTT.

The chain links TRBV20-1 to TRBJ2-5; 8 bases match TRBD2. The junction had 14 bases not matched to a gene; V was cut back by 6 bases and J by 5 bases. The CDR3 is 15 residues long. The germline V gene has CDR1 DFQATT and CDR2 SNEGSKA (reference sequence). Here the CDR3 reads CSAIKLAASQETQYF. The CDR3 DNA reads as TGCAGTGCGATCAAACTAGCGGCGAGTCAGGAGACCCAGTACTTC.

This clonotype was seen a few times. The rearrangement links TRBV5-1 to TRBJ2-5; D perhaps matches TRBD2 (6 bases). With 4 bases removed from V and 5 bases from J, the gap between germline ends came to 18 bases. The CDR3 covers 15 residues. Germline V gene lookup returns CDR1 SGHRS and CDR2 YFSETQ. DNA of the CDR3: TGCGCCAGCAGCCAGGATCGAGGGGCGGGGGAGACCCAGTACTTC. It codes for CASSQDRGAGETQYF.

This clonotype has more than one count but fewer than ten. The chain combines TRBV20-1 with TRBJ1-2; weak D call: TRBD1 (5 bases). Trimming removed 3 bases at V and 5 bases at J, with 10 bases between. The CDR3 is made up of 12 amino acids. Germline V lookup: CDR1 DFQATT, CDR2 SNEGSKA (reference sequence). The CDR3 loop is CSASRDGYGYTF. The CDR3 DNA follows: TGCAGTGCTAGTCGGGACGGTTATGGCTACACCTTC.

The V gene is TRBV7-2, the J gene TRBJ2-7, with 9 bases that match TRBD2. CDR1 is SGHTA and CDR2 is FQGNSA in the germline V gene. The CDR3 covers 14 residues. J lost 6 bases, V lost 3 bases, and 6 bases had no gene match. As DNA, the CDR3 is TGTGCCAGCAGCTTTAGCGGGAGTTTCTCCGAGCAGTACTTC. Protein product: CASSFSGSFSEQYF.

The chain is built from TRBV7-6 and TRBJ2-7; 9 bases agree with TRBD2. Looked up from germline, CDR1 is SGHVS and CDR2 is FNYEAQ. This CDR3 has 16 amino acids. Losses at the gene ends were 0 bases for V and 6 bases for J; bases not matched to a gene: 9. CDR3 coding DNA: TGTGCCAGCAGCTTAGCTCCTACGATAGCGGGAGCCGAGCAGTACTTC. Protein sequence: CASSLAPTIAGAEQYF.

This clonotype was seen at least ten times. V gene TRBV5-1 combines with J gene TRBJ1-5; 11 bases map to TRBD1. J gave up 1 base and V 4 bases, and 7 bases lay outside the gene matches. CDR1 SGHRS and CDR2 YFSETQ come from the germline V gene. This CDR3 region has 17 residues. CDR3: CASSAGQGALSNQPQHF. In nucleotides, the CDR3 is TGCGCCAGCAGCGCCGGACAGGGGGCTTTAAGCAATCAGCCCCAGCATTTT. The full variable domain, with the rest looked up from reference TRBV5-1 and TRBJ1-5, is KAGVTQTPRYLIKTRGQQVTLSCSPISGHRSVSWYQQTPGQGLQFLFEYFSETQRNKGNFPGRFSGRQFSNSRSEMNVSTLELGDSALYLCASSAGQGALSNQPQHFGDGTRLSIL.

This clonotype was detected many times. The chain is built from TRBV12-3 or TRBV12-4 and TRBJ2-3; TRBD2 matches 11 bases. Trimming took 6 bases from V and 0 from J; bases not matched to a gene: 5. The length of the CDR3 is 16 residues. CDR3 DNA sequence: TGTGCCAGCAGCCCCCTAGCGGGGGGAAGCACAGATACGCAGTATTTT. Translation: CASSPLAGGSTDTQYF.

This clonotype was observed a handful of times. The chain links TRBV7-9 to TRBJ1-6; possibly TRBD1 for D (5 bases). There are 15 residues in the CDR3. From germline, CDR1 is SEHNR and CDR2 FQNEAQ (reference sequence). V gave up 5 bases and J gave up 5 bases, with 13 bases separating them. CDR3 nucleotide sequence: TGTGCCAGCAGCCCGGGGCCCGGGGATAATTCACCCCTCCACTTT. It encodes CASSPGPGDNSPLHF.

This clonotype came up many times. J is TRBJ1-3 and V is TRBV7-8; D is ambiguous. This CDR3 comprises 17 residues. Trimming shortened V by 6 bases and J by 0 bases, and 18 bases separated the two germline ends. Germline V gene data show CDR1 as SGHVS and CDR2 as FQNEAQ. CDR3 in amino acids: CASRPDIAASSGNTIYF. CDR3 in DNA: TGTGCCAGCAGGCCCGACATCGCAGCGAGCTCTGGAAACACCATATATTTT.

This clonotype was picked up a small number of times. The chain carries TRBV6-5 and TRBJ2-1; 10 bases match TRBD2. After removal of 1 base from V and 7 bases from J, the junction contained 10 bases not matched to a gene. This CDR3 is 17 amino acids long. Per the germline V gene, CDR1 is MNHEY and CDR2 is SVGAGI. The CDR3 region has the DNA TGTGCCAGCAGTTACTTCCCACTAGCGGGAAGCAGGAATGAGCAGTTCTTC. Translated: CASSYFPLAGSRNEQFF.

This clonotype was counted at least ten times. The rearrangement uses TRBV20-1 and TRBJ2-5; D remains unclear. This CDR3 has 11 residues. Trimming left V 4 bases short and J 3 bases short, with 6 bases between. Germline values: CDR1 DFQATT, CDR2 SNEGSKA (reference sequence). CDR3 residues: CSAILEETQYF. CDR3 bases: TGCAGTGCTATCCTGGAAGAGACCCAGTACTTC.

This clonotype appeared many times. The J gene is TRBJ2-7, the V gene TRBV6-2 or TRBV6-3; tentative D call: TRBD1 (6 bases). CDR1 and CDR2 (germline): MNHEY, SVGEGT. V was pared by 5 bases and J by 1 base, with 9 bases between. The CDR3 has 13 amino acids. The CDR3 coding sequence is TGTGCCAGCAGTCCACAGGGTTCCTACGAGCAGTACGTC. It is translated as CASSPQGSYEQYV.

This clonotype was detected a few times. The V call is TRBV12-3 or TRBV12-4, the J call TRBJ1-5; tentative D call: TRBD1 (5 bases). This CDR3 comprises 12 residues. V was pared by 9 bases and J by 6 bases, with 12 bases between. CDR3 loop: CASSTEFQPQHF. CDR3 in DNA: TGTGCCAGTTCGACAGAATTTCAGCCCCAGCATTTT.

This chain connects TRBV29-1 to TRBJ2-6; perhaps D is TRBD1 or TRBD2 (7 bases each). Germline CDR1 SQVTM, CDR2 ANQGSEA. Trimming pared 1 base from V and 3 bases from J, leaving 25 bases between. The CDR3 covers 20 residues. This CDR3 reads CSVEGWGGTADSSGANVLTF. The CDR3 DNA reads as TGCAGCGTTGAAGGTTGGGGGGGGACAGCTGATTCGAGTGGGGCCAACGTCCTGACTTTC.

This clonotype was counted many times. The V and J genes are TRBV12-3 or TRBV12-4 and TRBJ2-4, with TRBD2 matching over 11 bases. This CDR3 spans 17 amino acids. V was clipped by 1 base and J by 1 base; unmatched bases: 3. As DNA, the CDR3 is TGTGCCAGCAGTTTAGAAGCTAGCGGGAGGGCCAAAAACATTCAGTACTTC. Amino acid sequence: CASSLEASGRAKNIQYF.

The CDR3 spells CASSFVPGQGARTEAFF. The DNA of the CDR3 is TGTGCCAGCAGTTTTGTCCCGGGACAGGGGGCGCGGACTGAAGCTTTCTTT. The J gene is TRBJ1-1, the V gene TRBV7-9, with 12 bases fitting TRBD1. There are 17 residues in the CDR3. Trimming at V came to 6 bases and at J to 5 bases, leaving 13 bases not matched to a gene. Per germline, CDR1 SEHNR and CDR2 FQNEAQ (reference sequence).

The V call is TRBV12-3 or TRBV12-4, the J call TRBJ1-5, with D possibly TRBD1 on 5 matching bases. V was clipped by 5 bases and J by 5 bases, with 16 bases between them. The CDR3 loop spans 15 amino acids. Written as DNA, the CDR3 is TGTGCCAGCAGTCCGCTGGGGACGCGTGATCAGCCCCAGCATTTT. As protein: CASSPLGTRDQPQHF.

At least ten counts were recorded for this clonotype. The DNA for the CDR3 is TGCGCCAGCAGCTTGAGCGAGACCATAACCGGGGAGCTGTTTTTT. Translating it yields CASSLSETITGELFF. This chain links TRBV5-1 with TRBJ2-2; D remains unclear. CDR1 and CDR2 (germline): SGHRS, YFSETQ. The CDR3 loop spans 15 amino acids. V lost 1 base, J lost 5 bases, and 12 bases lay in between.

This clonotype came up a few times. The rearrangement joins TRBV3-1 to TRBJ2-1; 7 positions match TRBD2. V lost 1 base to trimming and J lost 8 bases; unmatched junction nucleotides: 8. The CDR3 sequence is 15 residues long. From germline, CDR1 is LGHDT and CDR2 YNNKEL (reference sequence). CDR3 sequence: CASSQAGGGLHEQFF. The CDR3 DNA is TGTGCCAGCAGCCAAGCTGGCGGGGGACTTCATGAGCAGTTCTTC.

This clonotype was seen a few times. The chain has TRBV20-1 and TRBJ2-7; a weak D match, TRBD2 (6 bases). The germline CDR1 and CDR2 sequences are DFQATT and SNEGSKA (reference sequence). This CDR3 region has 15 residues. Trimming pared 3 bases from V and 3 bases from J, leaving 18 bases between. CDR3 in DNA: TGCAGTGCTAGGGGGCGGGGTACCTCCCACTACGAGCAGTACTTC. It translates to CSARGRGTSHYEQYF.

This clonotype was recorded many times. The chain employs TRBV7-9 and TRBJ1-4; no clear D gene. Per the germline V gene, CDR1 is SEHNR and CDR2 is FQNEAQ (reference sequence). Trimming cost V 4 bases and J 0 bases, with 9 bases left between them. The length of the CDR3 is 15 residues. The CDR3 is CASSYRLTTNEKLFF. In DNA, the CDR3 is TGTGCCAGCAGCTACAGACTGACAACTAATGAAAAACTGTTTTTT.

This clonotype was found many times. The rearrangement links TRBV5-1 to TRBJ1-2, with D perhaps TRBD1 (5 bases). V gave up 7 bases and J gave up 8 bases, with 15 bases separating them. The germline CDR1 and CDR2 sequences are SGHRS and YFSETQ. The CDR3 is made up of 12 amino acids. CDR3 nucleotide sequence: TGCGCCAGCCAAGGGGAATCCTACGGCTACACCTTC. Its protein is CASQGESYGYTF.

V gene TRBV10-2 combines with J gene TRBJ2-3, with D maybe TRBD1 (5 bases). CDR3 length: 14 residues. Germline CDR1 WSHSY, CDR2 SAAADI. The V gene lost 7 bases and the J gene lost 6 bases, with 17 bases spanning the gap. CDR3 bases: TGCGCCAGCAAGCGCGCAAACCAGGGCGATACGCAGTATTTT. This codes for CASKRANQGDTQYF.